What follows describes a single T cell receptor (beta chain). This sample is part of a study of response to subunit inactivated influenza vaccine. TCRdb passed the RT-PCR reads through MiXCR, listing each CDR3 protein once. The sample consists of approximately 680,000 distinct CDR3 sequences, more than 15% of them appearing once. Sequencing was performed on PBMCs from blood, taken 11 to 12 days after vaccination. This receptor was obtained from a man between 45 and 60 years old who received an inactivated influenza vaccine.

The CDR3 is CASSAGANTEAFF. The CDR3 DNA reads as TGTGCCAGCAGTGCCGGGGCCAACACTGAAGCTTTCTTT. The chain employs TRBV9 and TRBJ1-1, with D perhaps matching TRBD1 (5 bases). Germline CDR1 and CDR2: SGDLS and YYNGEE. V was trimmed by 5 bases and J by 2 bases, leaving 10 bases between them. This CDR3 contains 13 residues.